The rows below give T cell receptor beta chains drawn from one sample of a study of blood T cell repertoires in COVID-19. Sequencing used immunoSEQ multiplex PCR; TCRdb keeps in-frame clones, though not all of them. Of about 240,000 clones listed, 83% were seen once; the top ten hold approximately 4%. Sequenced input: PBMCs or T cells enriched from blood (not recorded which). The receptors here all came from a woman between 40 and 50 years old who had been exposed to COVID-19. The CDR3 runs from the conserved cysteine through the conserved F or W. D genes are given only for firm matches. Clone sizes are given selectively: once, few, many, or a class where the clone is expanded.

J: TRBJ2-7
D: .
length: 14
size: .
V: TRBV27
DNA: TGTGCCAGCAGTTCGGTTTGGGCTGGGTGGGAGCAGTACTTC
CDR3: CASSSVWAGWEQYF

J: TRBJ1-2
D: .
length: 11
size: many
V: TRBV20-1
DNA: TGCAGTGTGGGGGGGCGGAAAGGCTACACCTTC
CDR3: CSVGGRKGYTF

J: TRBJ2-5
D: TRBD2
length: 13
size: .
V: TRBV18
DNA: TGTGCCAGCTCACCACTGCGGGAGGAGACCCAGTACTTC
CDR3: CASSPLREETQYF

J: TRBJ2-5
D: TRBD2
length: 16
size: .
V: TRBV9
DNA: TGTGCCAGCAGCGTAGAGATAGCGGGGGGCCGGGAGACCCAGTACTTC
CDR3: CASSVEIAGGRETQYF

J: TRBJ2-1
D: TRBD1
length: 14
size: .
V: TRBV13
DNA: TGTGCCAGCAGCATACGGGACAGTCAGCCTGAGCAGTTCTTC
CDR3: CASSIRDSQPEQFF

J: TRBJ2-3
D: TRBD2
length: 14
size: .
V: TRBV6-5
DNA: TGTGCCAGCAGAAGCGGGGGGGCCGCAGATACGCAGTATTTT
CDR3: CASRSGGAADTQYF

J: TRBJ2-1
D: TRBD2
length: 17
size: once
V: TRBV9
DNA: TGTGCCAGCAGCCTCACCCTAGCGGGGGGGCCTGGCGATGAGCAGTTCTTC
CDR3: CASSLTLAGGPGDEQFF

J: TRBJ1-5
D: .
length: 14
size: .
V: TRBV2
DNA: TGTGCCAGCAGTGGGGGATGGGACTATCAGCCCCAGCATTTT
CDR3: CASSGGWDYQPQHF

J: TRBJ2-5
D: .
length: 14
size: .
V: TRBV7-8
DNA: TGTGCCAGCAGGCAGACTCATTCACAAGAGACCCAGTACTTC
CDR3: CASRQTHSQETQYF

J: TRBJ1-4
D: .
length: 16
size: .
V: TRBV5-1
DNA: TGCGCCAGCAGCTTCCGGGGGGACCGAGCTAATGAAAAACTGTTTTTT
CDR3: CASSFRGDRANEKLFF

J: TRBJ2-5
D: TRBD2
length: 17
size: once
V: TRBV9
DNA: TGTGCCAGCAGCGCAGGACTAGCGGGGGGTATCCAAGAGACCCAGTACTTC
CDR3: CASSAGLAGGIQETQYF

J: TRBJ1-6
D: .
length: 18
size: .
V: TRBV21-1
DNA: TGTGCCAGCAGCAAAGTGCGGGGAACAGGATCTTTTAATTCACCCCTCCACTTT
CDR3: CASSKVRGTGSFNSPLHF

J: TRBJ1-1
D: .
length: 14
size: .
V: TRBV19
DNA: TGTGCCAGTAGTACAAGGACTGAGAACACTGAAGCTTTCTTT
CDR3: CASSTRTENTEAFF

J: TRBJ2-1
D: TRBD2
length: 18
size: .
V: TRBV27
DNA: TGTGCCAGCAGTTTGGCCCGGCATGCGGGGGGGCAGGGCGATGAGCAGTTCTTC
CDR3: CASSLARHAGGQGDEQFF

J: TRBJ2-1
D: .
length: 17
size: .
V: TRBV5-4
DNA: TGTGCCAGCAGCTTGGCCATCGGGGGTGTTATGAGCAATGAGCAGTTCTTC
CDR3: CASSLAIGGVMSNEQFF

J: TRBJ1-5
D: .
length: 15
size: .
V: TRBV5-6
DNA: TGTGCCAGCAGCATAGGAGGAGGTGATAATCAGCCCCAGCATTTT
CDR3: CASSIGGGDNQPQHF

J: TRBJ1-2
D: TRBD1
length: 16
size: .
V: TRBV7-2
DNA: TGTGCCAGCAGCCCATTCCGGGACAGGGGAATATATGGCTACACCTTC
CDR3: CASSPFRDRGIYGYTF

J: TRBJ2-3
D: .
length: 17
size: .
V: TRBV7-9
DNA: TGTGCCAGCAGCTTAGGCTACGGGCAGGACTTCACAGATACGCAGTATTTT
CDR3: CASSLGYGQDFTDTQYF

J: TRBJ2-1
D: .
length: 14
size: once
V: TRBV9
DNA: TGTGCCAGCAGTCAGCGGAGCGGATTTAATGAGCAGTTCTTC
CDR3: CASSQRSGFNEQFF

J: TRBJ2-1
D: .
length: 15
size: .
V: TRBV4-1
DNA: TGCGCCAGCAGCCAAGAGCACCCTACCAGGGGCGAGCAGTTCTTC
CDR3: CASSQEHPTRGEQFF

J: TRBJ1-3
D: .
length: 15
size: few
V: TRBV4-3
DNA: TGCGCCAGCAGCGCGGGGACGGCCCCTGGAAACACCATATATTTT
CDR3: CASSAGTAPGNTIYF

J: TRBJ1-5
D: .
length: 13
size: .
V: TRBV24-1
DNA: TGTGCCACCAGTGATTTCGGGAGACAGCCCCAGCATTTT
CDR3: CATSDFGRQPQHF

J: TRBJ1-2
D: .
length: 15
size: .
V: TRBV3-1/TRBV3-2
DNA: TGTGCCAGCAGCCAAGATGGAGAGGGCCGCTATGGCTACACCTTC
CDR3: CASSQDGEGRYGYTF

J: TRBJ2-3
D: .
length: 19
size: .
V: TRBV21-1
DNA: TGTGCCAGCAGCAAAGGACCTAGCGGGGGGAACGATAGCACAGATACGCAGTATTTT
CDR3: CASSKGPSGGNDSTDTQYF

J: TRBJ2-5
D: TRBD1
length: 15
size: .
V: TRBV9
DNA: TGTGCCAGCAGCTCGCTCTATACAGGGGGGGAGACCCAGTACTTC
CDR3: CASSSLYTGGETQYF

J: TRBJ2-1
D: TRBD1
length: 16
size: few
V: TRBV2
DNA: TGTGCCAGCAGTCGACAAACGGGACAGGGGTCAAATGAGCAGTTCTTC
CDR3: CASSRQTGQGSNEQFF

J: TRBJ2-1
D: TRBD2
length: 16
size: .
V: TRBV7-9
DNA: TGTGCCAGCAGCCGTGGAACTAGCGGGGGTAACAATGAGCAGTTCTTC
CDR3: CASSRGTSGGNNEQFF

J: TRBJ1-2
D: TRBD1
length: 15
size: few
V: TRBV5-6
DNA: TGTGCCAGCAGCTCGGTGGGACAGACCAACTATGGCTACACCTTC
CDR3: CASSSVGQTNYGYTF

J: TRBJ2-1
D: TRBD2
length: 13
size: .
V: TRBV12-3/TRBV12-4
DNA: TGTGCCAGCAGTTTCCGACTAGCGGGGGGTGGATTCTTC
CDR3: CASSFRLAGGGFF